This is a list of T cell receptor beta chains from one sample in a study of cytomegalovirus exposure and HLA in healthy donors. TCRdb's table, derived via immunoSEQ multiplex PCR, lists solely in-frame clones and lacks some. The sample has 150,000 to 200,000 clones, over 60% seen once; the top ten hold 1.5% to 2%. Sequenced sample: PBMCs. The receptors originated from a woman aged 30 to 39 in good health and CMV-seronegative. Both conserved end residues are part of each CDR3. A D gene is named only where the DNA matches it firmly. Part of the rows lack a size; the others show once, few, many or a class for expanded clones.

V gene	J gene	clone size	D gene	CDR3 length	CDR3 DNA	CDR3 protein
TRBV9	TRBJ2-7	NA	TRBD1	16	TGTGCCAGCAGCGTAAGCGGGACAGGGGGTCTAGACGAGCAGTACTTC	CASSVSGTGGLDEQYF
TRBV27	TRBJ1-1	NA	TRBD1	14	TGTGCCAGCAGCCCAGGGGGCGCGGGTACTGAAGCTTTCTTT	CASSPGGAGTEAFF
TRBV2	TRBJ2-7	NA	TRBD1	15	TGTGCCAGCACCTCCGGGACAGGGAGCTCCTACGAGCAGTACTTC	CASTSGTGSSYEQYF
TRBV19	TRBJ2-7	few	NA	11	TGTGCCAGTAGTACGGACTTTCGGCAGTACTTC	CASSTDFRQYF
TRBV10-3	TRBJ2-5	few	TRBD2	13	TGTGCCATCAGTGAATGGGAGGGGGAGACCCAGTACTTC	CAISEWEGETQYF
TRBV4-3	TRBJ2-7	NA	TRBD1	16	TGCGCCAGCAGCCAAGAAGGGTCGGGACAGAGGTACGAGCAGTACTTC	CASSQEGSGQRYEQYF
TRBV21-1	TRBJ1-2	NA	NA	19	TGTGCCAGCAGCAAATGGAGAGGGGACAGATCTTACCGGACCTATGGCTACACCTTC	CASSKWRGDRSYRTYGYTF
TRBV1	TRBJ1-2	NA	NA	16	TGCACCAGCAGCCGACACGCAGCGGGAAACAACTATGGCTACACCTTC	CTSSRHAAGNNYGYTF
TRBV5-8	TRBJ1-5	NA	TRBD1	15	TGTGCCAGCAGCTTGCTCAGGGGGCACGATCAGCCCCAGCATTTT	CASSLLRGHDQPQHF
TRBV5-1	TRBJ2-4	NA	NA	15	TGCGCCAGCAGCTGGACAGTCTCCGAGGCGAACATTCAGTACTTC	CASSWTVSEANIQYF
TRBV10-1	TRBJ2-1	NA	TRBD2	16	TGCGCCAGCAGTGAGTCGATTAGCGGGGGTTGGGATGAGCAGTTCTTC	CASSESISGGWDEQFF
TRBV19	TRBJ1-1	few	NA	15	TGTGCCAGTAGTATCCCTCGGGACTCCAACACTGAAGCTTTCTTT	CASSIPRDSNTEAFF
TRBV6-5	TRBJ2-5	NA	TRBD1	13	TGTGCCAGCCGACGGGACAGCCAAGAGACCCAGTACTTC	CASRRDSQETQYF
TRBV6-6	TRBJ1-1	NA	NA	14	TGTGCCAGCAGTTACGAGGGTCAGAACACTGAAGCTTTCTTT	CASSYEGQNTEAFF
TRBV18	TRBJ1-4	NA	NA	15	TGTGCCAGCTCACCACCGAACAGGGCTAATGAAAAACTGTTTTTT	CASSPPNRANEKLFF
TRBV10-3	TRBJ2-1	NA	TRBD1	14	TGTGCCATCAGTTTACAGGGGAACTACAATGAGCAGTTCTTC	CAISLQGNYNEQFF
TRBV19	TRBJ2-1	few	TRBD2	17	TGTGCCAGTAGTTCCCGAAAAGCGGGAGCTACCTACGATGAGCAGTTCTTC	CASSSRKAGATYDEQFF
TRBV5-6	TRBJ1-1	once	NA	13	TGTGCCAGCAGCGTGTCGGGAGACACTGAAGCTTTCTTT	CASSVSGDTEAFF
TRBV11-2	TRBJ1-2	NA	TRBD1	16	TGTGCCAGCAGCCCGGCCGGAACAGGGGGGGACTATGGCTACACCTTC	CASSPAGTGGDYGYTF
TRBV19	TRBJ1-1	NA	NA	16	TGTGCCAGTAGTCTTCTGAGGGCAGGGGATAACACTGAAGCTTTCTTT	CASSLLRAGDNTEAFF
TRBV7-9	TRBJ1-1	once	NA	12	TGTTCCAGCGCCCTCGGGGGCACTGAAGCTTTCTTT	CSSALGGTEAFF
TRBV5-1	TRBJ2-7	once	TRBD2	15	TGCGCCAGCAGCAGAGGGGAGGGTGACTCCTACGAGCAGTACTTC	CASSRGEGDSYEQYF
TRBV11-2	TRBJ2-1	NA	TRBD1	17	TGTGCCAGCAGCTTAATGATTGTGGGGACAGGGGGCAATGAGCAGTTCTTC	CASSLMIVGTGGNEQFF
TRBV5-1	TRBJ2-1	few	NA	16	TGCGCCAGCAGCTTGGACGGGGGTCATTACTACAATGAGCAGTTCTTC	CASSLDGGHYYNEQFF
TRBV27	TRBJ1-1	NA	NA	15	TGTGCCAGCAGAATTAACAGGGAAATGAACACTGAAGCTTTCTTT	CASRINREMNTEAFF
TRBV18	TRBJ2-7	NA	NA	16	TGTGCCAGCTCACCACGGGTACAGGCTTTTTCCTACGAGCAGTACTTC	CASSPRVQAFSYEQYF
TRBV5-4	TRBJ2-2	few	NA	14	TGTGCCAGCAGCTTGCTGGGGGCGACCGGGGAGCTGTTTTTT	CASSLLGATGELFF
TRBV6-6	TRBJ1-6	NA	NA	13	TGTGCCAGCAGCTGGGGCGTCGATTCACCCCTCCACTTT	CASSWGVDSPLHF
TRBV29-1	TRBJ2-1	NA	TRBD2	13	TGCAGCGTTACCGGGACTAGCAGCGTCCAGCAGTTCTTC	CSVTGTSSVQQFF
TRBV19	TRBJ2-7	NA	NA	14	TGTGCCAGTACCGAGACTAGTGCCTCCTACGAGCAGTACTTC	CASTETSASYEQYF
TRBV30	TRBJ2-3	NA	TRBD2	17	TGTGCCTGGAGTGTGGGGCTAGCGGGAGTAACCACAGATACGCAGTATTTT	CAWSVGLAGVTTDTQYF
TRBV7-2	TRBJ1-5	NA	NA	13	TGTGCCAGCAGTCGTCGCCCGGATCAGCCCCAGCATTTT	CASSRRPDQPQHF
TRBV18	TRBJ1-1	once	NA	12	TGTGCCAGCTCACACATAGGGGATGAAGCTTTCTTT	CASSHIGDEAFF
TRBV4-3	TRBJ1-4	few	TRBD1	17	TGCGCCAGCAGCCAAGAAACGGACAGGGGGGTAAATGAAAAACTGTTTTTT	CASSQETDRGVNEKLFF
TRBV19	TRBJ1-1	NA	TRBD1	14	TGTGCCAGTAGTATACCCCCAGGGGGGCCTGAAGCTTTCTTT	CASSIPPGGPEAFF
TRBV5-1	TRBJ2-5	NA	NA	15	TGCGCCAGCAGCTTGGCCTCGACTAACCAAGAGACCCAGTACTTC	CASSLASTNQETQYF
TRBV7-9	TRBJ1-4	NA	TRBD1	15	TGTGCCAGCAGTCAACAGGGGGTCCCTAGGGAAAAACTGTTTTTT	CASSQQGVPREKLFF
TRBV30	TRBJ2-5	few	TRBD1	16	TGTGCCTGGAGGGAGATTACCGGGACAGGGAGACAGACCCAGTACTTC	CAWREITGTGRQTQYF
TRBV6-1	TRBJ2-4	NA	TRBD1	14	TGTGCCAGCAACCGAAGGGGACAGGGGGACATTCAGTACTTC	CASNRRGQGDIQYF
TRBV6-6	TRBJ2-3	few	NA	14	TGTGCCAGCAGCCTCACAGGGGAGGCAGATACGCAGTATTTT	CASSLTGEADTQYF
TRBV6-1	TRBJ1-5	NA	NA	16	TGTGCCAGCAGTGAAGCCCACTGGTATAGCAATCAGCCCCAGCATTTT	CASSEAHWYSNQPQHF
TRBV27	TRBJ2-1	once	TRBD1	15	TGTGCCAGCAGTCGAGTGGGACAGGGGTGGGATGAGCAGTTCTTC	CASSRVGQGWDEQFF